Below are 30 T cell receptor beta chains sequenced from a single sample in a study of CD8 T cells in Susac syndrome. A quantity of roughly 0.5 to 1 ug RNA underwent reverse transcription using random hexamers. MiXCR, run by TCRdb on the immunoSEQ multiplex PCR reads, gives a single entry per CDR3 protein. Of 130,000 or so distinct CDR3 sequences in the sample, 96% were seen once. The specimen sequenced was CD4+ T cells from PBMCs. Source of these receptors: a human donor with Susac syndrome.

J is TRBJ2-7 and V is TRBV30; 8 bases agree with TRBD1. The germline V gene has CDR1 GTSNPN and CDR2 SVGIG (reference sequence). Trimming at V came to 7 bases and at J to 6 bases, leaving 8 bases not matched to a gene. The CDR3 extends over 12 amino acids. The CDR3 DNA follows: TGTGCCTCAACCAGGGGGCAAAGCGAGCAGTACTTC. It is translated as CASTRGQSEQYF.

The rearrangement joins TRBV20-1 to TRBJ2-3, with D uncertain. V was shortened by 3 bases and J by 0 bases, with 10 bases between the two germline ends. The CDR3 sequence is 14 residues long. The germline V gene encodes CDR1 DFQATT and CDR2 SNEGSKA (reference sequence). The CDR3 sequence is CSASNYPSTDTQYF. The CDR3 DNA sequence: TGCAGTGCTAGCAACTACCCTAGCACAGATACGCAGTATTTT.

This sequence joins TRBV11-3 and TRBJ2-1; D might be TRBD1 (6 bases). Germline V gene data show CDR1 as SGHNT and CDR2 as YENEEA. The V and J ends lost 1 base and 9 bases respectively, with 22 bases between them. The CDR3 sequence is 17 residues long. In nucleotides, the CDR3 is TGTGCCAGCAGCTTAGCAACCTCCGGACGGGACACGGCTGAGCAGTTCTTC. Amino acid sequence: CASSLATSGRDTAEQFF.

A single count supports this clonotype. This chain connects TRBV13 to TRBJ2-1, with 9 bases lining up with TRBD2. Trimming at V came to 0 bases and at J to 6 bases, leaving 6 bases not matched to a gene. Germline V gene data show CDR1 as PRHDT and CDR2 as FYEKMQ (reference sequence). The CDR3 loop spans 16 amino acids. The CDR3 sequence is CASSLGGTSLVNEQFF. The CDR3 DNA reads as TGTGCCAGCAGCTTAGGGGGGACTAGCCTCGTCAATGAGCAGTTCTTC.

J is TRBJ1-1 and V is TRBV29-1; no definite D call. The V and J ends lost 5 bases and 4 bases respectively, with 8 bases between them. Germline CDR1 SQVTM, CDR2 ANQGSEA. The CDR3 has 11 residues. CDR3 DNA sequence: TGCAGCGTTAAACGGACCACTGAAGCTTTCTTT. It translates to CSVKRTTEAFF.

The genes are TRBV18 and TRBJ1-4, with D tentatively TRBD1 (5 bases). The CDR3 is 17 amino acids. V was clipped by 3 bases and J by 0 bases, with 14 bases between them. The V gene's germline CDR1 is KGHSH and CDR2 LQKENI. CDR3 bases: TGTGCCAGCTCACCCCGGGACGGACCTTCAACTAATGAAAAACTGTTTTTT. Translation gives CASSPRDGPSTNEKLFF.

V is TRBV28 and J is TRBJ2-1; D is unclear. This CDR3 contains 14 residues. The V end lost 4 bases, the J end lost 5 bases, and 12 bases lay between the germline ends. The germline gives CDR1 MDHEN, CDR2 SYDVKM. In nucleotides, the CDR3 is TGTGCCAGCAGTTCGGCGGACCTGAACAATGAGCAGTTCTTC. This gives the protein CASSSADLNNEQFF.

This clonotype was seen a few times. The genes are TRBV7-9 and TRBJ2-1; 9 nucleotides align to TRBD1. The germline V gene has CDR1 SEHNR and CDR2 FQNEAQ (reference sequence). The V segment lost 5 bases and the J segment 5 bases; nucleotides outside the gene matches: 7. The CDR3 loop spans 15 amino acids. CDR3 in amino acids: CASSRQGGVNNEQFF. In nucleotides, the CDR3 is TGTGCCAGCAGCCGACAGGGGGGGGTAAACAATGAGCAGTTCTTC.

CDR3 sequence (DNA): TGTGCCAGCAGCCAAGGGAAGGACAGGCCCTTAAGGTACTTC. This gives the protein CASSQGKDRPLRYF. The chain combines TRBV3-1 with TRBJ2-7, with 7 bases aligning to TRBD1. This CDR3 contains 14 residues. Germline CDR1 reads LGHDT; CDR2 reads YNNKEL (reference sequence). The V gene end was trimmed by 1 base and the J gene end by 12 bases; junction bases not matched to a gene: 12.

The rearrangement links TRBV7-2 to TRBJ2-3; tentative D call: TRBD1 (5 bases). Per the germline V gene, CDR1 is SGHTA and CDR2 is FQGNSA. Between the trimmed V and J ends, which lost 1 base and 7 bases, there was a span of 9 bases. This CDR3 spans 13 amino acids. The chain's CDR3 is CASSLEWTNTQYF. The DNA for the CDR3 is TGTGCCAGCAGCTTAGAGTGGACAAATACGCAGTATTTT.

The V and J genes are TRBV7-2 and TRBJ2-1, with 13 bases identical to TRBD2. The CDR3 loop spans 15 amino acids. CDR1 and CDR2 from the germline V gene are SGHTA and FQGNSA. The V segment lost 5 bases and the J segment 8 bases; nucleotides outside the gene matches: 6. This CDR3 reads CASSRQGLAGDEQFF. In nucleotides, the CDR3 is TGTGCCAGCAGCAGACAAGGACTAGCGGGAGATGAGCAGTTCTTC. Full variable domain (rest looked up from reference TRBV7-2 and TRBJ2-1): GAGVSQSPSNKVTEKGKDVELRCDPISGHTALYWYRQSLGQGLEFLIYFQGNSAPDKSGLPSDRFSAERTGGSVSTLTIQRTQQEDSAVYLCASSRQGLAGDEQFFGPGTRLTVL.

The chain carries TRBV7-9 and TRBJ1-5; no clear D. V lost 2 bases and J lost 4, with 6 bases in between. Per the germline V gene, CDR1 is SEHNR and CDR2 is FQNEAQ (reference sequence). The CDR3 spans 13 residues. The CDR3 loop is CASSLNWNQPQHF. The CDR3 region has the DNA TGTGCCAGCAGCTTAAATTGGAATCAGCCCCAGCATTTT.

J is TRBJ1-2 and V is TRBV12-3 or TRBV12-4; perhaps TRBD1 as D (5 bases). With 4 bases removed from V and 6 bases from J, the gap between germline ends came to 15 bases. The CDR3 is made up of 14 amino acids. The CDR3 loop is CASSSTVGDNGYTF. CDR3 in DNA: TGTGCCAGCAGTTCGACAGTGGGAGATAATGGCTACACCTTC.

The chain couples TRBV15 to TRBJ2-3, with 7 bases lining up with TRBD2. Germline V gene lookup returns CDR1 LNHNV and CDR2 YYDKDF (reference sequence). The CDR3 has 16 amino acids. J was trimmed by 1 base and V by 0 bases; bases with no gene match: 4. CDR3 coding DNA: TGTGCCACCAGCAGAGATAGAGGACTAGGCACAGATACGCAGTATTTT. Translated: CATSRDRGLGTDTQYF.

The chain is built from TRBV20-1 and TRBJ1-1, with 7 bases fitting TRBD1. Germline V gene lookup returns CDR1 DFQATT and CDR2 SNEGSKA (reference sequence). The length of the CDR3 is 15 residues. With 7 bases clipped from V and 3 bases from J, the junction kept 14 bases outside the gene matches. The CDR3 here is CSVPGQGRGDTEAFF. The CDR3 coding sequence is TGCAGTGTACCCGGTCAGGGCAGGGGGGACACTGAAGCTTTCTTT.

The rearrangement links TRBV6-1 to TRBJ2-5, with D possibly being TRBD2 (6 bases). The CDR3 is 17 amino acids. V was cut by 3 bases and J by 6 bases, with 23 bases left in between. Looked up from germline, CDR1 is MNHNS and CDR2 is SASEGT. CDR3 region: CASSDLTLTRTGKTQYF. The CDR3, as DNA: TGTGCCAGCAGTGACCTTACTTTGACTAGAACGGGAAAGACCCAGTACTTC.

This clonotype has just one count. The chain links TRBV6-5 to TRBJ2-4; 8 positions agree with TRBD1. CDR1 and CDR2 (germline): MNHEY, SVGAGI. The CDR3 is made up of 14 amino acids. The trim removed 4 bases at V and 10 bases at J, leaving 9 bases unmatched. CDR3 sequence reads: CASSSAGTGFIQYF. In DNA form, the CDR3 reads TGTGCCAGCAGTTCCGCCGGGACAGGTTTTATTCAGTACTTC.

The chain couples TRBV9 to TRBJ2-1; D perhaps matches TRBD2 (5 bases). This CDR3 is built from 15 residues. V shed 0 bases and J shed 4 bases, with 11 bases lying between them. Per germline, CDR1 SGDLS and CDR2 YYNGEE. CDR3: CASSVAPGIYNEQFF. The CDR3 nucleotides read TGTGCCAGCAGCGTAGCTCCGGGGATATACAATGAGCAGTTCTTC.

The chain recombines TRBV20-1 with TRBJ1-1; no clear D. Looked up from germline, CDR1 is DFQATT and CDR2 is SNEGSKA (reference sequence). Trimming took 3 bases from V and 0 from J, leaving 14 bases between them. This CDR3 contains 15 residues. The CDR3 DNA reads TGCAGTGCTAGGGATTTTAGTGGCATGAACACTGAAGCTTTCTTT. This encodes CSARDFSGMNTEAFF.

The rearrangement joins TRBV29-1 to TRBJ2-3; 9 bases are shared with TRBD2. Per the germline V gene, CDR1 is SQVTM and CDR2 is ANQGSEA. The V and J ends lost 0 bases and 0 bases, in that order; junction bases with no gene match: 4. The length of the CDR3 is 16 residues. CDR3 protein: CSVEDWSGGSTDTQYF. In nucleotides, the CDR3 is TGCAGCGTTGAAGATTGGAGCGGGGGGAGCACAGATACGCAGTATTTT.

This CDR3 reads CASHEGERDGYNEQFF. CDR3 in DNA: TGTGCCAGTCATGAGGGGGAGCGGGACGGTTACAATGAGCAGTTCTTC. The chain employs TRBV19 and TRBJ2-1; TRBD2 is a possible D gene (7 bases). The CDR3 is 16 amino acids. Trimming left V 8 bases short and J 4 bases short, with 21 bases between. The germline CDR1 and CDR2 sequences are LNHDA and SQIVND (reference sequence). The full variable domain, in which reference TRBV19 and TRBJ2-1 provide the parts outside the CDR3, is DGGITQSPKYLFRKEGQNVTLSCEQNLNHDAMYWYRQDPGQGLRLIYYSQIVNDFQKGDIAEGYSVSREKKESFPLTVTSAQKNPTAFYLCASHEGERDGYNEQFFGPGTRLTVL.

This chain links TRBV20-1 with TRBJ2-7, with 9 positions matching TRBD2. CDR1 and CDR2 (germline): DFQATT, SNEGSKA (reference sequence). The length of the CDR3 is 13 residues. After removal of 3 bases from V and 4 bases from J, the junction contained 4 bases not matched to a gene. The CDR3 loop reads CSASLAGPYEQYF. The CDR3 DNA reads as TGCAGTGCTAGTCTAGCGGGGCCTTACGAGCAGTACTTC.

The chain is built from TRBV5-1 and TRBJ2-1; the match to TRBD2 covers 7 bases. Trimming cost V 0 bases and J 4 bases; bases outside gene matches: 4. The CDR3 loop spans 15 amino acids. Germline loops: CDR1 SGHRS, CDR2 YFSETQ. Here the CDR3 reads CASSLGAGRYNEQFF. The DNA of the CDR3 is TGCGCCAGCAGCTTGGGAGCGGGACGTTACAATGAGCAGTTCTTC.

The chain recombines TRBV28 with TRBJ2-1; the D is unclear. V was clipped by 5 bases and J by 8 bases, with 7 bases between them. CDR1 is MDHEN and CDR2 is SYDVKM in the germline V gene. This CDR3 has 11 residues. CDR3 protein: CASSPRYEQFF. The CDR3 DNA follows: TGTGCCAGCAGTCCCAGATATGAGCAGTTCTTC.

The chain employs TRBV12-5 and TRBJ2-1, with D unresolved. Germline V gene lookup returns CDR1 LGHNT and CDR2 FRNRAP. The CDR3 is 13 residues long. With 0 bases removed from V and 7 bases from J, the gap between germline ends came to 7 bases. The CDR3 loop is CASGLVLRNEQFF. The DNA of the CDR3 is TGTGCTAGTGGTTTGGTACTGAGGAATGAGCAGTTCTTC. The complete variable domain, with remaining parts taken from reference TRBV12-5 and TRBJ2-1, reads DARVTQTPRHKVTEMGQEVTMRCQPILGHNTVFWYRQTMMQGLELLAYFRNRAPLDDSGMPKDRFSAEMPDATLATLKIQPSEPRDSAVYFCASGLVLRNEQFFGPGTRLTVL.

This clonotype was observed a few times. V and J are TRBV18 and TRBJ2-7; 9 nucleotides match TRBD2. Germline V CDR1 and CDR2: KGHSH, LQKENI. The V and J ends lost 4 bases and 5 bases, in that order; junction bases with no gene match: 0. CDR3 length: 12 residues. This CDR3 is CASSRTSDEQYF. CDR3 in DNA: TGTGCCAGCTCACGGACTAGCGACGAGCAGTACTTC.

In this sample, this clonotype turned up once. Here the CDR3 DNA reads TGTGCCAGCAGCCCTCAGGTGAAGATTTGGGCAGATACGCAGTATTTT. As protein: CASSPQVKIWADTQYF. The rearrangement links TRBV7-2 to TRBJ2-3; D gene unclear. Trimming left V 5 bases short and J 4 bases short, with 19 bases between. Germline-derived CDR1 and CDR2 are SGHTA and FQGNSA. This CDR3 is 16 amino acids long.

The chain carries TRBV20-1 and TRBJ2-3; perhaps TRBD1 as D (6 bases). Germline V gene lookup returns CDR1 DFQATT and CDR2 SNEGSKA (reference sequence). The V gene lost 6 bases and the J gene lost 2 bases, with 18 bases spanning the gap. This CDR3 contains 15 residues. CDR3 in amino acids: CSAMTGQSLTDTQYF. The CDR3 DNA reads TGCAGTGCAATGACCGGACAGAGCCTCACAGATACGCAGTATTTT.

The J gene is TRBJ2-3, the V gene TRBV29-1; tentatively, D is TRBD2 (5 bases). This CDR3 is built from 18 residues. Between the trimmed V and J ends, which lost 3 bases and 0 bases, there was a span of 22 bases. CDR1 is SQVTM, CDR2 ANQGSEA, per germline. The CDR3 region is CSVDRGLSLPLSTDTQYF. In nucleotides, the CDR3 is TGCAGCGTTGACCGGGGTCTCAGCCTTCCTCTAAGCACAGATACGCAGTATTTT.

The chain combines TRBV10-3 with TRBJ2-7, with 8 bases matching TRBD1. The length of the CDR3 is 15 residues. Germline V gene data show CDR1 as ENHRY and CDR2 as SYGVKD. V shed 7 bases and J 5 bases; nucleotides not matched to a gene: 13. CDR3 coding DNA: TGTGCCATCAATCCTTCTCAGGGGGCGGGTGACGAGCAGTACTTC. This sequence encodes CAINPSQGAGDEQYF.